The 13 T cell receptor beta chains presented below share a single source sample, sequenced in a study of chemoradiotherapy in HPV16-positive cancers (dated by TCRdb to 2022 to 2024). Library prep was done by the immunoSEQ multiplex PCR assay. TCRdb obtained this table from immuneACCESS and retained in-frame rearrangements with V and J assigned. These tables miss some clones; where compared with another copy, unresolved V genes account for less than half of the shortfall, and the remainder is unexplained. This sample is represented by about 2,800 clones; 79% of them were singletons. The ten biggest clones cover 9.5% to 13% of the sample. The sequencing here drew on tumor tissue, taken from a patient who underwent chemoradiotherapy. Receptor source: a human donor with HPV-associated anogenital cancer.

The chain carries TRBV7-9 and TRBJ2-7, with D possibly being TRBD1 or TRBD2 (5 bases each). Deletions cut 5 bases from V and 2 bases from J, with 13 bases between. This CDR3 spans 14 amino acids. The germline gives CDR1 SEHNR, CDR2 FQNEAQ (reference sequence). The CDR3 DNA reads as TGTGCCAGCAGCCTACTGAGGGACCCCTACGAGCAGTACTTC. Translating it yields CASSLLRDPYEQYF.

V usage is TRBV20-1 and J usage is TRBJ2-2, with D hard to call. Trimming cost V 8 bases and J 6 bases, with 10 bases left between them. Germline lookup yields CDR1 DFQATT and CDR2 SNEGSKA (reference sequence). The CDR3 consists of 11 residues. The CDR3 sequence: CSSLIAGELFF. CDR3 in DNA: TGCAGTAGTTTGATAGCCGGGGAGCTGTTTTTT.

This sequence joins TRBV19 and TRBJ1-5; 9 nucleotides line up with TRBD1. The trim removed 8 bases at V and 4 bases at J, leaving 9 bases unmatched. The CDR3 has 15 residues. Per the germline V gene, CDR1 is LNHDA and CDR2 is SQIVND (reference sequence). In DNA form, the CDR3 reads TGTGCCAGTGACAGGGGGTTGGAAGGGAATCAGCCCCAGCATTTT. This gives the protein CASDRGLEGNQPQHF.

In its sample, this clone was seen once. CDR3 amino acids: CASRAGELKTQYF. CDR3 DNA: TGTGCCAGCAGGGCGGGGGAACTCAAAACCCAGTACTTC. The chain has TRBV27 and TRBJ2-5; TRBD2 aligns across 7 bases. The V and J ends lost 6 bases and 8 bases, in that order; junction bases with no gene match: 9. CDR3 size: 13 residues. Germline V gene sequence: CDR1 MNHEY, CDR2 SMNVEV (reference sequence).

This chain's CDR3 is CASSVTSGLGGYIETQYF. The CDR3 DNA is TGTGCCAGCAGCGTCACTAGCGGGCTCGGAGGGTATATAGAGACCCAGTACTTC. V gene TRBV9 combines with J gene TRBJ2-5, with 9 bases aligning to TRBD2. The junction had 15 bases not matched to a gene; V was cut back by 2 bases and J by 4 bases. This CDR3 contains 18 residues. Germline V lookup: CDR1 SGDLS, CDR2 YYNGEE. Full variable domain (rest looked up from reference TRBV9 and TRBJ2-5): DSGVTQTPKHLITATGQRVTLRCSPRSGDLSVYWYQQSLDQGLQFLIQYYNGEERAKGNILERFSAQQFPDLHSELNLSSLELGDSALYFCASSVTSGLGGYIETQYFGPGTRLLVL.

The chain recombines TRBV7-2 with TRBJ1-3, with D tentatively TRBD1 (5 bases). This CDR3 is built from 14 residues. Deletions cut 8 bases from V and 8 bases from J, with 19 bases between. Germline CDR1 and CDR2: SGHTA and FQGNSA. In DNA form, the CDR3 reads TGTGCCAGCTCCCCCGGGGCCTATTTTGACACCATATATTTT. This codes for CASSPGAYFDTIYF.

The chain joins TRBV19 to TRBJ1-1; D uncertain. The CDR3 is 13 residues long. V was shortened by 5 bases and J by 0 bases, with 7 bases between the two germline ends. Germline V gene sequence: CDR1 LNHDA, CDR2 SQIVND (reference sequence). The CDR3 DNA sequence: TGTGCCAGTAGTTTAGTCCTGAACACTGAAGCTTTCTTT. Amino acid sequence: CASSLVLNTEAFF. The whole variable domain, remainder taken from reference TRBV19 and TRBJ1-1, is DGGITQSPKYLFRKEGQNVTLSCEQNLNHDAMYWYRQDPGQGLRLIYYSQIVNDFQKGDIAEGYSVSREKKESFPLTVTSAQKNPTAFYLCASSLVLNTEAFFGQGTRLTVV.

The CDR3 protein is CASSGGGNTGELFF. CDR3 nucleotides: TGTGCCAGCTCAGGAGGGGGCAACACCGGGGAGCTGTTTTTT. The rearrangement links TRBV2 to TRBJ2-2, with D possibly TRBD1 on 7 matching bases. The CDR3 covers 14 residues. V lost 8 bases and J lost 2, with 12 bases in between. Germline V gene lookup returns CDR1 SNHLY and CDR2 FYNNEI. Supplemented by reference TRBV2 and TRBJ2-2, the full variable domain reads EPEVTQTPSHQVTQMGQEVILRCVPISNHLYFYWYRQILGQKVEFLVSFYNNEISEKSEIFDDQFSVERPDGSNFTLKIRSTKLEDSAMYFCASSGGGNTGELFFGEGSRLTVL.

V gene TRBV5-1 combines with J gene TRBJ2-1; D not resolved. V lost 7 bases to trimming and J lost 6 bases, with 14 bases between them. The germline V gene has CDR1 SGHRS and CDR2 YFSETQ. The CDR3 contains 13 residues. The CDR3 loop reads CASLGFPPNEQFF. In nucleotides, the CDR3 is TGCGCCAGCCTCGGGTTTCCACCCAATGAGCAGTTCTTC. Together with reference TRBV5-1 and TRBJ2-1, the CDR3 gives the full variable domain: KAGVTQTPRYLIKTRGQQVTLSCSPISGHRSVSWYQQTPGQGLQFLFEYFSETQRNKGNFPGRFSGRQFSNSRSEMNVSTLELGDSALYLCASLGFPPNEQFFGPGTRLTVL.

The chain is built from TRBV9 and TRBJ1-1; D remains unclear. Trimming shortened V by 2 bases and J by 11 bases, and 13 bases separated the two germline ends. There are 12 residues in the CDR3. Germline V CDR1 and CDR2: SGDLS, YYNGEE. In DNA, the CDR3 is TGTGCCAGCAGCGTGCGATACTATGTTGCTTTCTTT. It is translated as CASSVRYYVAFF.

CDR3 nucleotide sequence: TGTGCCAGCAGTTACGGTCCGTCAAAACTGTTTTTT. Translation: CASSYGPSKLFF. This chain connects TRBV6-6 to TRBJ1-4; unclear D gene. This CDR3 spans 12 amino acids. Germline V gene sequence: CDR1 MNHNY, CDR2 SVGAGI (reference sequence). V was cut by 2 bases and J by 10 bases, with 8 bases left in between.

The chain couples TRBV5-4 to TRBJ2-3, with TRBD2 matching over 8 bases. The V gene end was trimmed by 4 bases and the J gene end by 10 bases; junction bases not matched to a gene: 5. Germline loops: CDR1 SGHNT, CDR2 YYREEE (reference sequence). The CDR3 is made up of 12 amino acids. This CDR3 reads CASSPGGSPQYF. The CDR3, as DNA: TGTGCCAGCAGCCCGGGGGGGAGTCCGCAGTATTTT.

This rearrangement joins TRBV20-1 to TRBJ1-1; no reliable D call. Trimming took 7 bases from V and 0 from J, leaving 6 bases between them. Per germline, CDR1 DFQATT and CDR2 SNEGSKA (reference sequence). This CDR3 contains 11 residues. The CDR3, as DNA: TGCAGTGTTTCCATGAACACTGAAGCTTTCTTT. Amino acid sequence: CSVSMNTEAFF.